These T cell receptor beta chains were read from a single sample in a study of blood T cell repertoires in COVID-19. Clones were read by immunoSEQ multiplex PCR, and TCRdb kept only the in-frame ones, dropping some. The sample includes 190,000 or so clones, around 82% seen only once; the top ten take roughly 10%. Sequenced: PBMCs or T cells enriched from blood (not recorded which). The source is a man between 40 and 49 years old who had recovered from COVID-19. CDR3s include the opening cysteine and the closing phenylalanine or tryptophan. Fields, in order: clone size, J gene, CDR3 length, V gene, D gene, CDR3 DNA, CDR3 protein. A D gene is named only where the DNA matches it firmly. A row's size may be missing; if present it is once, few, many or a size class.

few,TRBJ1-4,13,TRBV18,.,TGTGCCAGCTCGCCGTACAGAGATGAAAAACTGTTTTTT,CASSPYRDEKLFF
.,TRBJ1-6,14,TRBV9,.,TGTGCCAGCAGCGTAGGAGGGTCTGAGTCACCCCTCCACTTT,CASSVGGSESPLHF
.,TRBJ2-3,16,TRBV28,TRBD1,TGTGCCAGCACGACCACAGGGGGATTGAGCACAGATACGCAGTATTTT,CASTTTGGLSTDTQYF
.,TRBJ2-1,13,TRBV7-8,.,TGTGCCAGCAGCCAGGGACTTTCCAATGAGCAGTTCTTC,CASSQGLSNEQFF
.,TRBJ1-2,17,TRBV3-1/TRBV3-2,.,TGTGCCAGCAGCCAAAAGGGGGTGGGGGCAATTAACTATGGCTACACCTTC,CASSQKGVGAINYGYTF
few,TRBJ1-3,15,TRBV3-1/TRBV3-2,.,TGTGCCAGCAGCCAAGCCCCACTCTCTGGAAACACCATATATTTT,CASSQAPLSGNTIYF
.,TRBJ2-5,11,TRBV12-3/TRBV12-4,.,TGTGCCAGCAGCCTCCAAGAGACCCAGTACTTC,CASSLQETQYF
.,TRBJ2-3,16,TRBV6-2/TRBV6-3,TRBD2,TGTGCCAGCAGTTACTTAGGCGGGAGTAGTACAGATACGCAGTATTTT,CASSYLGGSSTDTQYF
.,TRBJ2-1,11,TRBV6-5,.,TGTGCCAGCAGTCGACAGACGGAGCAGTTCTTC,CASSRQTEQFF
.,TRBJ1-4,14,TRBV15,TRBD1,TGTGCCACCAGCAGAGGACAGGGTAGTGAAAAACTGTTTTTT,CATSRGQGSEKLFF
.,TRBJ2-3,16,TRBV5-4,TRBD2,TGTGCCAGCTCACCCCGGCTAGCGGGAGTAGGAGATACGCAGTATTTT,CASSPRLAGVGDTQYF
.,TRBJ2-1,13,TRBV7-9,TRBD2,TGTGCCAGCAGTAGCGGGAGGGGCAATGAGCAGTTCTTC,CASSSGRGNEQFF
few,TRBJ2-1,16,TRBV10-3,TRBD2,TGTGCCATCAGTGAGAAAGTACTAGCGGGTAACAATGAGCAGTTCTTC,CAISEKVLAGNNEQFF
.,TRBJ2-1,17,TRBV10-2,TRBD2,TGCGCCAGCGTGCCGCGTAGCGGGATCTGGGACTACAATGAGCAGTTCTTC,CASVPRSGIWDYNEQFF
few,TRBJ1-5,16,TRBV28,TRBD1,TGTGCCAGCAGTTTACCGACAGGGAGAGGCAATCAGCCCCAGCATTTT,CASSLPTGRGNQPQHF
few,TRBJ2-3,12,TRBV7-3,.,TGTGCCAGCAGCTCTACCACAGATACGCAGTATTTT,CASSSTTDTQYF
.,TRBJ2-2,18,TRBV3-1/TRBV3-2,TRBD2,TGTGCCAGCAGCCGGGTTTTCGAACTAGCGGGGAGCACCGGGGAGCTGTTTTTT,CASSRVFELAGSTGELFF
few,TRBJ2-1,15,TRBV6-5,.,TGTGCCAGCAGTCCTTTGGACAGTGCTTACAATGAGCAGTTCTTC,CASSPLDSAYNEQFF
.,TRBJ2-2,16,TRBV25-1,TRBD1,TGTGCCAGCAGTGATGGGACAGGGGCGAACACCGGGGAGCTGTTTTTT,CASSDGTGANTGELFF
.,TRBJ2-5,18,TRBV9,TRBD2,TGTGCCAGCAGCCCGGGGGGTATTAGCGGGTGGGATCAAGAGACCCAGTACTTC,CASSPGGISGWDQETQYF
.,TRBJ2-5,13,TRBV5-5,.,TGTGCCAGCAGCTTCGGACAGCAAGAGACCCAGTACTTC,CASSFGQQETQYF
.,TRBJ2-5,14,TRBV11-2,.,TGTGCCAGCAGCTTAGGAACAGTTCAAGAGACCCAGTACTTC,CASSLGTVQETQYF
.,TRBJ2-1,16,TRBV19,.,TGTGCCAGTAGTATAGCGTTACAGCTCCCCTACAATGAGCAGTTCTTC,CASSIALQLPYNEQFF
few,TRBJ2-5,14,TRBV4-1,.,TGCGCCAGCAGCCAACAGGTATATCAAGAGACCCAGTACTTC,CASSQQVYQETQYF
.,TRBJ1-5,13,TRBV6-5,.,TGTGCCAGCGGGGGACTGGCGAATCAGCCCCAGCATTTT,CASGGLANQPQHF
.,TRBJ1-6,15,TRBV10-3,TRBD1,TGTGCCATCAGTGACCCCGGACAGGGGAATTCACCCCTCCACTTT,CAISDPGQGNSPLHF
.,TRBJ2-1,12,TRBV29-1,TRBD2,TGCAGCGGAGACCGGGGGGGGTATGAGCAGTTCTTC,CSGDRGGYEQFF
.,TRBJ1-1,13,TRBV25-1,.,TGTGCCAGCAGTGAACAGGTTTCGACTGAAGCTTTCTTT,CASSEQVSTEAFF
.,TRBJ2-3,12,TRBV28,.,TGTGCCAGCAGTTTCTTAGCAGATACGCAGTATTTT,CASSFLADTQYF
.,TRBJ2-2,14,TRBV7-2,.,TGTGCCATACGGGGGGCAGTAAACACCGGGGAGCTGTTTTTT,CAIRGAVNTGELFF
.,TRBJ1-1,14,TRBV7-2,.,TGTGCCAGCAGCTTGGAGGGGCCGGTGGGGGAAGCTTTCTTT,CASSLEGPVGEAFF
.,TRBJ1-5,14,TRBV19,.,TGTGCCAGTACTCCCCCCGGGTTGTCTCAGCCCCAGCATTTT,CASTPPGLSQPQHF
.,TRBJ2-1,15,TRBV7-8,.,TGTGCCAGCAGCTTCGATAGCGGCCGCTACAATGAGCAGTTCTTC,CASSFDSGRYNEQFF
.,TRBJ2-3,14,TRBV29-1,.,TGCAGCGCCCGGCAGGGGAGTTCCACAGATACGCAGTATTTT,CSARQGSSTDTQYF
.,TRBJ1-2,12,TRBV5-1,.,TGCGCCAGCGCAGGGACTAGCTATGGCTACACCTTC,CASAGTSYGYTF
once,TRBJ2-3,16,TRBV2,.,TGTGCCAGCAGTGAAGCGCACGGAGCAAGCACAGATACGCAGTATTTT,CASSEAHGASTDTQYF
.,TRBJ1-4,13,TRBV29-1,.,TGCAGCGTCGCCGGGACGGGGGATGAAAAACTGTTTTTT,CSVAGTGDEKLFF
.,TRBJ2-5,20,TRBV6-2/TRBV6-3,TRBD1,TGTGCCAGCAGTTACTCGAGGCAGGACAGGGACTTAATGGAGGCGGAGACCCAGTACTTC,CASSYSRQDRDLMEAETQYF
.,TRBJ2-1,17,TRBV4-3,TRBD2,TGCGCCAGCAGCCAAGGCTCCCTAGCGGGAGTCTACAATGAGCAGTTCTTC,CASSQGSLAGVYNEQFF
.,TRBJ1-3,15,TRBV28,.,TGTGCCAGCAGTACCTCCTACTACTCTGGAAACACCATATATTTT,CASSTSYYSGNTIYF
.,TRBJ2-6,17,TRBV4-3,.,TGCGCCAGCAGCCGCGGGGCCCTCGGCTCTGGGGCCAACGTCCTGACTTTC,CASSRGALGSGANVLTF
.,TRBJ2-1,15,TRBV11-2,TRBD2,TGTGCCAGCAGCCCTAGACTAGCGGGAGGGAATGAGCAGTTCTTC,CASSPRLAGGNEQFF
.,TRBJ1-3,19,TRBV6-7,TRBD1,TGTGCCAGCAGTTACTTGCCGGGCAGGGGGGAGGTCTCTGGAAACACCATATATTTT,CASSYLPGRGEVSGNTIYF
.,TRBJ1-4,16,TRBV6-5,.,TGTGCCAGCAGTTACTCAAGTGGCAGGGGAAGGGGAAAACTGTTTTTT,CASSYSSGRGRGKLFF
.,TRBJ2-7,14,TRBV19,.,TGTGCCAGTAGTATCCATAGTCGGGGGTACGAGCAGTACTTC,CASSIHSRGYEQYF
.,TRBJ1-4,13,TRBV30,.,TGTGCCCGAGGGGGTGCAACTAATGAAAAACTGTTTTTT,CARGGATNEKLFF
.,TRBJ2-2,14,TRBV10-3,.,TGTGCCATCAGTGAAGGGGATCAGGCCGGGGAGCTGTTTTTT,CAISEGDQAGELFF
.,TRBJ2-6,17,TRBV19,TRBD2,TGTGCCAGTAGTCGACGGGAGGATGCCCCTGGGGCCAACGTCCTGACTTTC,CASSRREDAPGANVLTF
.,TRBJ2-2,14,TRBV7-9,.,TGTGCCAGCAGCCGGACAGTGAACACCGGGGAGCTGTTTTTT,CASSRTVNTGELFF
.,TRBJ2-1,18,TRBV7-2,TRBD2,TGTGCCAGCAGCCGCATACCGGGACTAGGAATTTCCTACAATGAGCAGTTCTTC,CASSRIPGLGISYNEQFF
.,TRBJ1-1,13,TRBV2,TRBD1,TGTGCCAGTCAAAGGGGGCTTGGCACTGAAGCTTTCTTT,CASQRGLGTEAFF
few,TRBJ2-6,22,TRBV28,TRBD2,TGTGCCAGCAGTTTTTCGGTCGCTAGCGGGAGGGCCGTGGGCTCTGGGGCCAACGTCCTGACTTTC,CASSFSVASGRAVGSGANVLTF